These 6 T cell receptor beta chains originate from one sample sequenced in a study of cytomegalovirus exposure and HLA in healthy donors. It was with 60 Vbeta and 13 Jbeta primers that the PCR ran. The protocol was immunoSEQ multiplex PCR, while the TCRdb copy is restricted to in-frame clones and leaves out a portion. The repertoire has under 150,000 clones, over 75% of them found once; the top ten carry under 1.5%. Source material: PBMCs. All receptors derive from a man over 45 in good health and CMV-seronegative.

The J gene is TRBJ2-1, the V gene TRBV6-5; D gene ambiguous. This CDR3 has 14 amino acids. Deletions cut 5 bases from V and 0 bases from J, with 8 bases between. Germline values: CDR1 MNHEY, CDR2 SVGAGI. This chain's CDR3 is CASSVESSYNEQFF. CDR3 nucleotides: TGTGCCAGCAGTGTCGAGAGCTCCTACAATGAGCAGTTCTTC.

The CDR3 region is CATSRDSGNSYEQYF. In nucleotides, the CDR3 is TGTGCCACCAGCAGAGATAGCGGGAACTCCTACGAGCAGTACTTC. The chain employs TRBV15 and TRBJ2-7, with TRBD2 matching 8 bases. CDR1 is LNHNV, CDR2 YYDKDF, per germline (reference sequence). The CDR3 runs 15 residues. Trimming took 0 bases from V and 0 from J; bases not matched to a gene: 1.

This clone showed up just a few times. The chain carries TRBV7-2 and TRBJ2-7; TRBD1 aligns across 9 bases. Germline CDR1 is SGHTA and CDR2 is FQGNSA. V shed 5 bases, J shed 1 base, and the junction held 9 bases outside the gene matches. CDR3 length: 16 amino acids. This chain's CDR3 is CASSLRSGTGSYEQYF. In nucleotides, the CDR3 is TGTGCCAGCAGCCTCCGATCCGGGACAGGGTCCTACGAGCAGTACTTC.

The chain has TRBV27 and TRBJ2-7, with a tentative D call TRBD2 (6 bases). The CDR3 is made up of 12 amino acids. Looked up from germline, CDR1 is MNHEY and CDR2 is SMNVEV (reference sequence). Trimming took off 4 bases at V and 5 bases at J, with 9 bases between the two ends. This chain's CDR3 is CASSSEGNEQYF. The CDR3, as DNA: TGTGCCAGCAGTTCGGAGGGGAACGAGCAGTACTTC.

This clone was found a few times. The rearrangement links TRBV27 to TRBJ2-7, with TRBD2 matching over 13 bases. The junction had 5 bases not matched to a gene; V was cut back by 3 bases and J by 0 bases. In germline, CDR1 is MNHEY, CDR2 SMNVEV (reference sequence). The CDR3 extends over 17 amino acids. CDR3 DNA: TGTGCCAGCAGTTTCAGAGGGACTAGCGGGAACTCCTACGAGCAGTACTTC. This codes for CASSFRGTSGNSYEQYF.

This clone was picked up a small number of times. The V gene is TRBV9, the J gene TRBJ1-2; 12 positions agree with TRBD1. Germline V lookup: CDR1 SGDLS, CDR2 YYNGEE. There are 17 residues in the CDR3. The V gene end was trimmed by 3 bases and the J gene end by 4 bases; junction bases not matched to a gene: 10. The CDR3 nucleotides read TGTGCCAGCAGCGGCCGGGACAGGGGGCGCCTAGGCTATGGCTACACCTTC. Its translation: CASSGRDRGRLGYGYTF.